The TCR beta chain described here comes from a study of blood T cell repertoires in COVID-19. Study context: The study drew acute and convalescent COVID-19 samples from the United States, Italy and Spain. PBMCs, B-cell-depleted T cells, or T cells provided the cDNA or gDNA that made up the material.

Authors' processing steps: Using reference gene primer amplification, nucleated cell counts were estimated. The repertoire was sequenced with immunoSEQ multiplex PCR; TCRdb's copy has only in-frame clones and lacks some. V, J and clone size were drawn from that table, and D and trimming were deduced from the DNA. The sample has some 56,000 clones, over 70% seen once. After removal of 2 bases from V and 4 bases from J, the junction contained 2 bases not matched to a gene. The CDR3 is made up of 15 amino acids. Germline values: CDR1 LGHDT, CDR2 YNNKEL (reference sequence). The V call is TRBV3-1 (or the pseudogene TRBV3-2), the J call TRBJ2-1; TRBD2 matches 10 bases. The specimen sequenced was peripheral blood. The sequence was collected from a woman in her forties or fifties with active or convalescent COVID-19. CDR3 loop: CASSQRTSGYNEQFF. CDR3 bases: TGTGCCAGCAGCCAACGGACTAGCGGTTACAATGAGCAGTTCTTC.